A selection of T cell receptor beta chains follows, all from one sample in a study of T cells in Graves' hyperthyroidism and ophthalmopathy. One entry per CDR3 protein results from TCRdb running MiXCR on the multiplex PCR reads. In the table there are roughly 840,000 distinct CDR3 sequences, 38% of which are singletons. The sequencing input was blood. The receptors come from a man between 18 and 29 years old with Graves' hyperthyroidism. CDR3s include the opening cysteine and the closing phenylalanine or tryptophan. The order of the fields is D gene, J gene, V gene, CDR3 length, clone size, CDR3 DNA, CDR3 protein. D genes are given only for firm matches. Size tells how often a clone was seen (once, few, many) or the class of an expanded clone, and some rows leave it out.

d_call: TRBD2
j_call: TRBJ2-7
v_call: TRBV5-1
cdr3_length: 15
clone_size: few
cdr3_nt: TGCGCCAGCAGCTTGGAAGGGACTAGCGGTTACGAGCAGTACTTC
cdr3_aa: CASSLEGTSGYEQYF

d_call: .
j_call: TRBJ1-2
v_call: TRBV10-3
cdr3_length: 14
clone_size: once
cdr3_nt: TGTGCCAGCAGTCCTACGAGTTCTAACTATGGCTACACCTTC
cdr3_aa: CASSPTSSNYGYTF

d_call: TRBD2
j_call: TRBJ2-5
v_call: TRBV12-3/TRBV12-4
cdr3_length: 14
clone_size: .
cdr3_nt: TGTGCCAGCAGTGGGGGGGTGGGCCCTGAGACCCAGTACTTC
cdr3_aa: CASSGGVGPETQYF

d_call: TRBD1
j_call: TRBJ1-6
v_call: TRBV7-9
cdr3_length: 14
clone_size: many
cdr3_nt: TGTGCCAGCAGCACCGGACAGGGACCCTCACCCCTCCACTTT
cdr3_aa: CASSTGQGPSPLHF

d_call: .
j_call: TRBJ2-7
v_call: TRBV4-3
cdr3_length: 15
clone_size: .
cdr3_nt: TGCGCCAGCAGCCAAACCCGGGCCACTCCGGGCGAGCAGTACTTC
cdr3_aa: CASSQTRATPGEQYF

d_call: TRBD2
j_call: TRBJ2-7
v_call: TRBV9
cdr3_length: 14
clone_size: .
cdr3_nt: TGTGCCAGCAGCCGGCCGGGAGGGCCCCACGAGCAGTACTTC
cdr3_aa: CASSRPGGPHEQYF

d_call: .
j_call: TRBJ2-5
v_call: TRBV29-1
cdr3_length: 16
clone_size: .
cdr3_nt: TGCAGCGTTGGGGCGGGGGGACAGGAAGGGGGAGAGACCCAGTACTTC
cdr3_aa: CSVGAGGQEGGETQYF

d_call: .
j_call: TRBJ1-6
v_call: TRBV7-9
cdr3_length: 14
clone_size: many
cdr3_nt: TGTGCCAGCGGCAAAGGACTTGATAATTCACCCCTCCACTTT
cdr3_aa: CASGKGLDNSPLHF

d_call: .
j_call: TRBJ2-5
v_call: TRBV12-3/TRBV12-4
cdr3_length: 13
clone_size: few
cdr3_nt: TGTGCCAGCACCAGGGGTACGGACGTGACCCAGTACTTC
cdr3_aa: CASTRGTDVTQYF

d_call: .
j_call: TRBJ1-5
v_call: TRBV6-5
cdr3_length: 13
clone_size: .
cdr3_nt: TGTGCCAGCAGTTACAGGGTTAGTCAGCCCCAGCATTTT
cdr3_aa: CASSYRVSQPQHF

d_call: .
j_call: TRBJ1-3
v_call: TRBV29-1
cdr3_length: 14
clone_size: many
cdr3_nt: TGCAGCGTTTCAGAGGAGGGCCCTGGAAACACCATATATTTT
cdr3_aa: CSVSEEGPGNTIYF

d_call: TRBD1
j_call: TRBJ1-3
v_call: TRBV7-8
cdr3_length: 16
clone_size: .
cdr3_nt: TGTGCCAGCAGCAGGGGGACAACAGGGGTTGGAAACACCATATATTTT
cdr3_aa: CASSRGTTGVGNTIYF

d_call: TRBD2
j_call: TRBJ2-7
v_call: TRBV5-8
cdr3_length: 14
clone_size: many
cdr3_nt: TGTGCCAGCAGCCGTCGGGAGGCCTTTCTCGAGCAGTACTTC
cdr3_aa: CASSRREAFLEQYF

d_call: .
j_call: TRBJ1-2
v_call: TRBV19
cdr3_length: 12
clone_size: many
cdr3_nt: TGTGCCAGTATTACAGGATCCTATGGCTACACCTTC
cdr3_aa: CASITGSYGYTF

d_call: .
j_call: TRBJ1-3
v_call: TRBV7-6
cdr3_length: 13
clone_size: .
cdr3_nt: TGTGCCAGCAGCTCCGGACGGGGGAACACCATATATTTT
cdr3_aa: CASSSGRGNTIYF

d_call: .
j_call: TRBJ1-2
v_call: TRBV29-1
cdr3_length: 12
clone_size: .
cdr3_nt: TGCAGCGTTCAGGTGGGGGACTATGGCTACACCTTC
cdr3_aa: CSVQVGDYGYTF

d_call: .
j_call: TRBJ1-6
v_call: TRBV7-8
cdr3_length: 16
clone_size: .
cdr3_nt: TGTGCCAGCAGCCCACAGGCGGGCACAGGGAGTTCACCCCTCCACTTT
cdr3_aa: CASSPQAGTGSSPLHF

d_call: .
j_call: TRBJ1-5
v_call: TRBV19
cdr3_length: 13
clone_size: .
cdr3_nt: TGTGCCAGCTCACCATTGGAAGATCAGCCCCAGCATTTT
cdr3_aa: CASSPLEDQPQHF

d_call: .
j_call: TRBJ1-1
v_call: TRBV7-9
cdr3_length: 14
clone_size: few
cdr3_nt: TGTGCCAGCAGTCCATTCTGGGGGAACACTGAAGCTTTCTTT
cdr3_aa: CASSPFWGNTEAFF

d_call: .
j_call: TRBJ2-5
v_call: TRBV20-1
cdr3_length: 15
clone_size: .
cdr3_nt: TGCAGTTCAACCCCTCTCCGGCTTGGGGAGCGGACCCAGTACTTC
cdr3_aa: CSSTPLRLGERTQYF

d_call: .
j_call: TRBJ1-1
v_call: TRBV29-1
cdr3_length: 13
clone_size: many
cdr3_nt: TGCAGCGTTGTTCAGCCAACGAACACTGAAGCTTTCTTT
cdr3_aa: CSVVQPTNTEAFF

d_call: .
j_call: TRBJ1-1
v_call: TRBV14
cdr3_length: 13
clone_size: .
cdr3_nt: TGTGCCAGCAGCCAAGCAGGACGGGCTGAAGCTTTCTTT
cdr3_aa: CASSQAGRAEAFF

d_call: .
j_call: TRBJ1-1
v_call: TRBV29-1
cdr3_length: 11
clone_size: many
cdr3_nt: TGCAGCGTTCACAGGGCCGCTGAAGCTTTCTTT
cdr3_aa: CSVHRAAEAFF

d_call: .
j_call: TRBJ2-2
v_call: TRBV6-1
cdr3_length: 13
clone_size: .
cdr3_nt: TGTGCCATCAGTGAAGCGAACACCGGGGAGCTGTTTTTT
cdr3_aa: CAISEANTGELFF

d_call: TRBD1
j_call: TRBJ1-1
v_call: TRBV10-3
cdr3_length: 18
clone_size: many
cdr3_nt: TGTGCCATCAGTGGGTCCTGGGACAGGGGGCGCAGGAACACTGAAGCTTTCTTT
cdr3_aa: CAISGSWDRGRRNTEAFF

d_call: .
j_call: TRBJ2-7
v_call: TRBV4-1
cdr3_length: 13
clone_size: few
cdr3_nt: TGCGCCAGCAGCCACAATATGTTCGACGAGCAGTACTTC
cdr3_aa: CASSHNMFDEQYF

d_call: .
j_call: TRBJ1-6
v_call: TRBV6-5
cdr3_length: 15
clone_size: .
cdr3_nt: TGTGCCAGCAGTATCGGGACCGTGGGAAATTCACCCCTCCACTTT
cdr3_aa: CASSIGTVGNSPLHF

d_call: .
j_call: TRBJ2-7
v_call: TRBV29-1
cdr3_length: 11
clone_size: .
cdr3_nt: TGCAGCGTTTTGGTCGCCTACGAGCAGTACTTC
cdr3_aa: CSVLVAYEQYF

d_call: .
j_call: TRBJ1-1
v_call: TRBV11-2
cdr3_length: 14
clone_size: .
cdr3_nt: TGTGCCAGCAGTGAATATAACAGGGTTACCGAAGCTTTCTTT
cdr3_aa: CASSEYNRVTEAFF

d_call: .
j_call: TRBJ2-2
v_call: TRBV7-2
cdr3_length: 15
clone_size: few
cdr3_nt: TGTGCCAGCAGCTTAGGGACCCAGAACACCGGGGAGCTGTTTTTT
cdr3_aa: CASSLGTQNTGELFF

d_call: TRBD1
j_call: TRBJ1-2
v_call: TRBV7-2
cdr3_length: 15
clone_size: many
cdr3_nt: TGTGCCAGCAGCCCCGGACAGGGAAGGGACTATGGCTACACCTTC
cdr3_aa: CASSPGQGRDYGYTF

d_call: .
j_call: TRBJ2-5
v_call: TRBV7-2
cdr3_length: 16
clone_size: .
cdr3_nt: TGTGCCAGCAGCTTAGATGGGGGGACTGTCGGAGAGACCCAGTACTTC
cdr3_aa: CASSLDGGTVGETQYF

d_call: .
j_call: TRBJ2-5
v_call: TRBV4-1
cdr3_length: 15
clone_size: .
cdr3_nt: TGCGCCAGCAGCCAAGCTCGTCAGCGCCCGGAGACCCAGTACTTC
cdr3_aa: CASSQARQRPETQYF

d_call: .
j_call: TRBJ2-5
v_call: TRBV7-6
cdr3_length: 12
clone_size: .
cdr3_nt: TGTGCCAGCAGCGTCGACCACCCGACCCAGTACTTC
cdr3_aa: CASSVDHPTQYF

d_call: .
j_call: TRBJ2-6
v_call: TRBV11-3
cdr3_length: 13
clone_size: .
cdr3_nt: TGTGCCAGCAGCATAAGGACGGCTAACGTCCTGACTTTC
cdr3_aa: CASSIRTANVLTF

d_call: .
j_call: TRBJ1-2
v_call: TRBV20-1
cdr3_length: 11
clone_size: .
cdr3_nt: TGCAGTGCTAGCAGGGTGAATGGCTACACCTTC
cdr3_aa: CSASRVNGYTF

d_call: .
j_call: TRBJ2-3
v_call: TRBV29-1
cdr3_length: 12
clone_size: few
cdr3_nt: TGCAGCGTTGACGGCTTCGCAGATACGCAGTATTTT
cdr3_aa: CSVDGFADTQYF

d_call: .
j_call: TRBJ1-2
v_call: TRBV9
cdr3_length: 14
clone_size: many
cdr3_nt: TGTGCCAGCAGCGTGGACAGCTCTAACTATGGCTACACCTTC
cdr3_aa: CASSVDSSNYGYTF

d_call: .
j_call: TRBJ2-3
v_call: TRBV25-1
cdr3_length: 14
clone_size: .
cdr3_nt: TGTGCCAGCAGTGCTTGGCAGGGAGAAGATACGCAGTATTTT
cdr3_aa: CASSAWQGEDTQYF

d_call: TRBD2
j_call: TRBJ2-6
v_call: TRBV2
cdr3_length: 13
clone_size: .
cdr3_nt: TGTGCCTGGGAGAGCGGGGGGCTCTACGTCCTGACTTTC
cdr3_aa: CAWESGGLYVLTF

d_call: .
j_call: TRBJ1-5
v_call: TRBV29-1
cdr3_length: 11
clone_size: .
cdr3_nt: TGCAGCAGTGAGCGGGCACAGCCCCAGCATTTT
cdr3_aa: CSSERAQPQHF

d_call: .
j_call: TRBJ1-6
v_call: TRBV5-1
cdr3_length: 16
clone_size: .
cdr3_nt: TGCGCCAGCAGCTTGGATCCGGGTCGGCGGATTTCACCCCTCCACTTT
cdr3_aa: CASSLDPGRRISPLHF

d_call: .
j_call: TRBJ1-4
v_call: TRBV20-1
cdr3_length: 13
clone_size: few
cdr3_nt: TGCAGTGCTAGACAGAGCTCTAATGAAAAACTGTTTTTT
cdr3_aa: CSARQSSNEKLFF

d_call: .
j_call: TRBJ1-5
v_call: TRBV11-2
cdr3_length: 16
clone_size: .
cdr3_nt: TGTGCCAGCAGCTTCCGGGTTGGGGACAGCAATCAGCCCCAGCATTTT
cdr3_aa: CASSFRVGDSNQPQHF

d_call: TRBD1
j_call: TRBJ2-7
v_call: TRBV2
cdr3_length: 11
clone_size: .
cdr3_nt: TGTGCCAGCAGTGAAATGGACAGGCGGTACTTC
cdr3_aa: CASSEMDRRYF

d_call: .
j_call: TRBJ1-6
v_call: TRBV2
cdr3_length: 13
clone_size: .
cdr3_nt: TGTGCCAGCAGTACAGGCCATAATTCACCCCTCCACTTT
cdr3_aa: CASSTGHNSPLHF

d_call: .
j_call: TRBJ2-2
v_call: TRBV5-5
cdr3_length: 16
clone_size: .
cdr3_nt: TGTGCCAGCAGCTTGGCTTGGGTCTCGGACACCGGGGAGCTGTTTTTT
cdr3_aa: CASSLAWVSDTGELFF

d_call: TRBD1
j_call: TRBJ2-7
v_call: TRBV20-1
cdr3_length: 12
clone_size: many
cdr3_nt: TGCAGTGCCGGACAGGGAAACTACGAGCAGTACTTC
cdr3_aa: CSAGQGNYEQYF

d_call: TRBD1
j_call: TRBJ2-5
v_call: TRBV2
cdr3_length: 15
clone_size: .
cdr3_nt: TGTGCCAGCTCACCAGACAGGGACGTCCGGGAGACCCAGTACTTC
cdr3_aa: CASSPDRDVRETQYF

d_call: .
j_call: TRBJ1-2
v_call: TRBV20-1
cdr3_length: 15
clone_size: many
cdr3_nt: TGCAGTGCAGGGCCCCCAAGACGGACCAACTATGGCTACACCTTC
cdr3_aa: CSAGPPRRTNYGYTF

d_call: TRBD1
j_call: TRBJ2-7
v_call: TRBV29-1
cdr3_length: 13
clone_size: .
cdr3_nt: TGCAGCGTCTACAGGGGGAGGACCCAGGAGCAGTACTTC
cdr3_aa: CSVYRGRTQEQYF

d_call: TRBD1
j_call: TRBJ1-2
v_call: TRBV20-1
cdr3_length: 13
clone_size: many
cdr3_nt: TGCAGTGCTTCCGCCACCGACAGGGCTGGCTACACCTTC
cdr3_aa: CSASATDRAGYTF

d_call: .
j_call: TRBJ2-3
v_call: TRBV20-1
cdr3_length: 15
clone_size: .
cdr3_nt: TGCAGTGCTAGAGATGTCAGGGGGGCCACAGATACGCAGTATTTT
cdr3_aa: CSARDVRGATDTQYF